The 15 T cell receptor beta chains reported below all come from one sample, sequenced in a study of T cells in Graves' hyperthyroidism and ophthalmopathy. The investigators amplified TCR beta CDR3 regions from RNA transcripts. The study used the HTBI primer set for a first-round RT-PCR of the TCR CDR3. Each CDR3 protein is one row after TCRdb ran MiXCR on the multiplex PCR reads. The sample records 400,000 or so distinct CDR3 sequences, roughly 15% being singletons. Source material: blood. The receptor source for this set is a woman aged 25 to 39 with Graves' ophthalmopathy.

V is TRBV6-5 and J is TRBJ2-2; D is perhaps TRBD1 (5 bases). CDR3 size: 19 residues. V was clipped by 0 bases and J by 0 bases, with 17 bases between them. The germline V gene has CDR1 MNHEY and CDR2 SVGAGI. The CDR3: CASSYSRQNMNANTGELFF. DNA of the CDR3: TGTGCCAGCAGTTACTCAAGACAGAACATGAATGCGAACACCGGGGAGCTGTTTTTT.

This chain links TRBV7-2 with TRBJ2-3; TRBD2 matches at 16 bases. CDR3 length: 19 residues. The V segment lost 5 bases and the J segment 2 bases; nucleotides outside the gene matches: 10. The germline V gene encodes CDR1 SGHTA and CDR2 FQGNSA. The CDR3 loop reads CASSPTGLAGGPSTDTQYF. The CDR3 DNA reads as TGTGCCAGCAGCCCTACGGGACTAGCGGGGGGGCCCTCCACAGATACGCAGTATTTT.

In this sample, this clonotype turned up a few times. V usage is TRBV29-1 and J usage is TRBJ1-1; D call uncertain. CDR1 is SQVTM, CDR2 ANQGSEA, per germline. This CDR3 is built from 11 residues. Trimming took off 7 bases at V and 4 bases at J, with 10 bases between the two ends. The CDR3 nucleotides are TGCAGCGAAGACGGATTCACTGAAGCTTTCTTT. Its protein is CSEDGFTEAFF.

This clonotype was detected ten times or more. The chain uses TRBV6-1 and TRBJ2-1; D could derive from TRBD1 or TRBD2 (6 bases each). V was shortened by 5 bases and J by 3 bases, with 17 bases between the two germline ends. This CDR3 has 16 amino acids. Germline lookup yields CDR1 MNHNS and CDR2 SASEGT. In nucleotides, the CDR3 is TGTGCCAGCAGTCAGAGGGGGGTATTGGGCTACAATGAGCAGTTCTTC. Translated: CASSQRGVLGYNEQFF.

In its sample, this clonotype was seen a few times. This chain uses TRBV19 with TRBJ1-6, with D maybe TRBD1 (6 bases). Germline CDR1 LNHDA, CDR2 SQIVND (reference sequence). V was shortened by 5 bases and J by 6 bases, with 8 bases between the two germline ends. This CDR3 has 13 amino acids. This chain's CDR3 is CASSQQGNSPLHF. CDR3 bases: TGTGCCAGTAGTCAACAGGGTAATTCACCCCTCCACTTT.

This clonotype was observed many times. The V and J genes are TRBV4-2 and TRBJ1-1; no definite D call. Per the germline V gene, CDR1 is LGHNA and CDR2 is YNFKEQ. V lost 4 bases to trimming and J lost 3 bases, with 15 bases between them. This CDR3 comprises 15 residues. The CDR3 coding sequence is TGTGCCAGCAGCCCGGTCGGGAACGGCTACACTGAAGCTTTCTTT. Protein sequence: CASSPVGNGYTEAFF.

This clonotype has at least ten counts. The chain joins TRBV20-1 to TRBJ1-1; 9 nucleotides match TRBD1. Per the germline V gene, CDR1 is DFQATT and CDR2 is SNEGSKA (reference sequence). The CDR3 is 14 residues long. The junction had 8 bases not matched to a gene; V was cut back by 6 bases and J by 3 bases. Written as DNA, the CDR3 is TGCAGTGCATTTCACAGGGGGCCCGACACTGAAGCTTTCTTT. Amino acid sequence: CSAFHRGPDTEAFF.

This clonotype was seen many times. The chain joins TRBV20-1 to TRBJ2-7; maybe TRBD1 (5 bases). CDR3 length equals 13 residues. Germline loops: CDR1 DFQATT, CDR2 SNEGSKA (reference sequence). V was shortened by 0 bases and J by 7 bases, with 13 bases between the two germline ends. The CDR3 region has the DNA TGCAGTGCTAGAGATCTGGGGCCTTGGGAGCAGTACTTC. Translated: CSARDLGPWEQYF.

This clonotype appeared many times. The chain carries TRBV12-3 or TRBV12-4 and TRBJ2-1, with 9 nucleotides matching TRBD2. The V segment lost 3 bases and the J segment 2 bases; nucleotides outside the gene matches: 2. The CDR3 is made up of 15 amino acids. Here the CDR3 DNA reads TGTGCCAGCAGTTTTGGCGGGGGGGCCTACAATGAGCAGTTCTTC. Protein sequence: CASSFGGGAYNEQFF.

At least ten counts were recorded for this clonotype. CDR3: CATSSDQRVPRPQHF. CDR3 nucleotide sequence: TGTGCCACCAGCAGCGATCAGAGGGTTCCGCGGCCCCAGCATTTT. The genes are TRBV15 and TRBJ1-5, with no clear D. The CDR3 is 15 residues long. Trimming shortened V by 3 bases and J by 9 bases, and 18 bases separated the two germline ends. Germline values: CDR1 LNHNV, CDR2 YYDKDF (reference sequence).

The J gene is TRBJ1-1, the V gene TRBV19; D possibly corresponds to TRBD1 (5 bases). The CDR3 totals 13 residues. Germline CDR1 and CDR2: LNHDA and SQIVND (reference sequence). Trimming removed 1 base at V and 4 bases at J, with 7 bases between. CDR3 amino acids: CASSIAGSTEAFF. CDR3 nucleotide sequence: TGTGCCAGTAGTATAGCAGGGAGCACTGAAGCTTTCTTT.

The rearrangement links TRBV6-1 to TRBJ2-4; D unresolved. Germline values: CDR1 MNHNS, CDR2 SASEGT. Between the trimmed V and J ends, which lost 6 bases and 1 base, there was a span of 7 bases. The CDR3 contains 13 residues. The CDR3 nucleotides read TGTGCCAGCAGGCCCATGGCCAAAAACATTCAGTACTTC. Translation gives CASRPMAKNIQYF.

This clonotype was seen ten or more times. This sequence joins TRBV3-1 and TRBJ1-5, with unresolved D. CDR1 LGHDT and CDR2 YNNKEL come from the germline V gene (reference sequence). The length of the CDR3 is 14 residues. V lost 1 base and J lost 6, with 10 bases in between. The CDR3 sequence is CASSQGIFSQPQHF. The CDR3 region has the DNA TGTGCCAGCAGCCAAGGCATATTCAGTCAGCCCCAGCATTTT.

This clonotype was detected a few times. This rearrangement joins TRBV4-1 to TRBJ1-4; no clear D. In germline, CDR1 is MGHRA, CDR2 YSYEKL. This CDR3 is built from 13 residues. The V and J ends lost 1 base and 7 bases respectively, with 7 bases between them. In DNA form, the CDR3 reads TGCGCCAGCAGCCAAGTGGTCCGTGAAAAACTGTTTTTT. Its protein is CASSQVVREKLFF.

This clonotype was seen at least ten times. J is TRBJ2-5 and V is TRBV2; D is possibly TRBD1 (5 bases). Germline V gene lookup returns CDR1 SNHLY and CDR2 FYNNEI. This CDR3 comprises 15 residues. V was clipped by 6 bases and J by 5 bases, with 19 bases between them. CDR3 sequence reads: CASSPTGADDETQYF. In DNA, the CDR3 is TGTGCCAGCAGCCCCACTGGGGCTGATGATGAGACCCAGTACTTC.